The clone carrying this TCR beta chain was detected many times. No antigen is known for it. Amplification yielded TCR beta CDR3 regions, with RNA transcripts as the source. The HTBI primer set was used in a first-round RT-PCR of the TCR CDR3. TCRdb re-derived calls from the multiplex PCR reads in MiXCR, one entry per CDR3 protein. Found here are about 380,000 distinct CDR3 sequences, approximately 14% of them singletons; the top ten hold approximately 11%. There are 15 residues in the CDR3. Trimming cost V 8 bases and J 1 base; bases outside gene matches: 7. In germline, CDR1 is MDHEN, CDR2 SYDVKM. The entry originates in a study of T cells in Graves' hyperthyroidism and ophthalmopathy. Study-level findings and limits: Blood also showed most of the thyroid clonotypes that were expanded above 0.001. In validation, the model predicted ophthalmopathy. These predictions came a median about 6.8 months before onset.

V usage is TRBV28 and J usage is TRBJ2-5, with TRBD1 matching 10 bases. The sample comprised blood. The receptor's source is a woman aged 60-75 years with Graves' hyperthyroidism. The CDR3 here is CASGDRDRGQETQYF. The CDR3 DNA follows: TGTGCCAGCGGTGACAGGGACAGGGGCCAAGAGACCCAGTACTTC.